This T cell receptor (beta chain) originates from a study of CD8 T cells in Susac syndrome. Regarding the study as a whole: By the study's own acknowledgment, its TCR sequencing and HLA analysis included relatively few individuals.

This CDR3 contains 16 residues. CDR1 and CDR2 (germline): MGHRA, YSYEKL. V shed 6 bases, J shed 6 bases, and the junction held 10 bases outside the gene matches. Reverse transcription of roughly 0.45 to 1 ug RNA was performed with random hexamers. By means of immunoSEQ multiplex PCR, TCR beta CDR3 spanning 54 Vbeta and 13 Jbeta underwent amplification. TCRdb re-called the immunoSEQ multiplex PCR reads with MiXCR, one entry per CDR3 protein. The sample holds roughly 120,000 distinct CDR3 sequences, 90% to 96% seen once. The authors sequenced TCR beta from blood CD8+ and CD4+ T cells. In contrast to the negatively isolated CD8+ and CD4+ T cells, TEMRA cells were FACS-enriched. Regarding this clonotype: Its antigen is unknown.

This clonotype originated in a human donor in good health. This chain links TRBV4-1 with TRBJ2-5; TRBD2 agrees at 13 bases. The sample comprised CD4+ T cells from PBMCs. CDR3 amino acids: CASRPVLAGGQKTQYF. The DNA for the CDR3 is TGCGCCAGCAGGCCCGTACTAGCGGGAGGGCAGAAGACCCAGTACTTC.